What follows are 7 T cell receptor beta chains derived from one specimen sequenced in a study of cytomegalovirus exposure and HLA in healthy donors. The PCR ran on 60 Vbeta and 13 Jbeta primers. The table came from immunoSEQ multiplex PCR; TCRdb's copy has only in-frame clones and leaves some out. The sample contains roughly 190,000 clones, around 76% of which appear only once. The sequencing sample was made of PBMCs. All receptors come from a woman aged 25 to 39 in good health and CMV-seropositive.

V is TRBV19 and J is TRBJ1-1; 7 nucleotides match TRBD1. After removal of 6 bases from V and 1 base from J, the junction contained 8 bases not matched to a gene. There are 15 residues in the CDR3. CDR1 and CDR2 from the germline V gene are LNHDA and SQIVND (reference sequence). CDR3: CASRLNRQGNTEAFF. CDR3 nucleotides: TGTGCCAGTAGGCTTAATAGACAGGGGAACACTGAAGCTTTCTTT.

The CDR3 is CAWSNRGTGHYGYTF. Here the CDR3 DNA reads TGTGCCTGGAGCAATCGGGGGACAGGGCACTATGGCTACACCTTC. This sequence joins TRBV30 and TRBJ1-2; 9 bases agree with TRBD1. This CDR3 has 15 amino acids. V gave up 3 bases and J gave up 3 bases; unmatched junction bases: 8. Germline loops: CDR1 GTSNPN, CDR2 SVGIG (reference sequence).

The CDR3 region has the DNA TGCGCCAGCAGAACAGGGGGCTGGAGACAAGAGACCCAGTACTTC. This sequence encodes CASRTGGWRQETQYF. This chain links TRBV5-1 with TRBJ2-5, with 9 bases aligning to TRBD1. The V segment lost 5 bases and the J segment 2 bases; nucleotides outside the gene matches: 7. CDR3 size: 15 residues. The germline gives CDR1 SGHRS, CDR2 YFSETQ.

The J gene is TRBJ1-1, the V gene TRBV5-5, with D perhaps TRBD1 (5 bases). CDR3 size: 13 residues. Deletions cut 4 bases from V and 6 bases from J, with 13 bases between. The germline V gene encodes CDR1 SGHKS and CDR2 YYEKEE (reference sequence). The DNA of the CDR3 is TGTGCCAGCAGCCTAAGGGACTACTCTGAAGCTTTCTTT. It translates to CASSLRDYSEAFF.

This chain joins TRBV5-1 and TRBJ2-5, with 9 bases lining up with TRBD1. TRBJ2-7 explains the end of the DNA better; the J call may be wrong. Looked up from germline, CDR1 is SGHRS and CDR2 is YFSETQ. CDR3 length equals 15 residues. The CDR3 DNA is TGCGCCAGCAGCGGAGGGACAGGGTATAACTACGAGCAGTACTTC. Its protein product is CASSGGTGYNYEQYF.

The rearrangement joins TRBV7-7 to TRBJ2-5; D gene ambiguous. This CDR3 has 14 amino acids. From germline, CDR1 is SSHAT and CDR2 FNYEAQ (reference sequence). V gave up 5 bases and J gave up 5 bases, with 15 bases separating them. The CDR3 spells CASSTSEAFETQYF. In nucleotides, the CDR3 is TGTGCCAGCAGCACAAGCGAGGCCTTCGAGACCCAGTACTTC.

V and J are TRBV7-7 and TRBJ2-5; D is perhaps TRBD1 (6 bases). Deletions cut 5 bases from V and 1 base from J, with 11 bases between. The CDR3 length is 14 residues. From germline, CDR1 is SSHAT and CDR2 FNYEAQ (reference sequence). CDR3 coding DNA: TGTGCCAGCAGCCCGGGGACAATCCAAGAGACCCAGTACTTC. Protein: CASSPGTIQETQYF.